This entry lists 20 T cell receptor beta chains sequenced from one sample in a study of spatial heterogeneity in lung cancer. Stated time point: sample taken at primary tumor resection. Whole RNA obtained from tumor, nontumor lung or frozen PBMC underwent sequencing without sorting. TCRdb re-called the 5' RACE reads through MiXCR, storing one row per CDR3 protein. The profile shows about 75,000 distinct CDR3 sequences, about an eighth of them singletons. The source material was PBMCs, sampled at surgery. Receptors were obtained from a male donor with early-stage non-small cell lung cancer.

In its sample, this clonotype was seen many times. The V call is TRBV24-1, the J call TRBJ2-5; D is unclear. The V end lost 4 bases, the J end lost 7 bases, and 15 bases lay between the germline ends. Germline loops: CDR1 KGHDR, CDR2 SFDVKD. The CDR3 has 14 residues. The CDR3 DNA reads TGTGCCACCAGTGACCCCGGACCCACGAGGACCCAGTACTTC. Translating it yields CATSDPGPTRTQYF.

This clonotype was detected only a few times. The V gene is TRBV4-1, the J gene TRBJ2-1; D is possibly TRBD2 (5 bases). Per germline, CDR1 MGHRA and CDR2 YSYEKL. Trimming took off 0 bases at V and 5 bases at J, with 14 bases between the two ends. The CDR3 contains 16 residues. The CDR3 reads CASSQDEGEGNNEQFF. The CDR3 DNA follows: TGCGCCAGCAGCCAAGATGAGGGAGAAGGCAACAATGAGCAGTTCTTC.

For the CDR3, the DNA is TGTGCCAGCAGCTCCGGAGTTGGTTCGGCGAACTATGGCTACACCTTC. As protein: CASSSGVGSANYGYTF. The chain employs TRBV7-6 and TRBJ1-2; the D is unclear. Germline V gives CDR1 SGHVS, CDR2 FNYEAQ. The V end lost 4 bases, the J end lost 2 bases, and 17 bases lay between the germline ends. The CDR3 is made up of 16 amino acids.

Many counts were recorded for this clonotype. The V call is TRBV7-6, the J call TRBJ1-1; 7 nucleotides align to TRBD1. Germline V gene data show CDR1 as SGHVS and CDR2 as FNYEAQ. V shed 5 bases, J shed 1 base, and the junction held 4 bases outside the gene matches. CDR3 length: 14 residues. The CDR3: CASSQGQANTEAFF. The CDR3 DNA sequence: TGTGCCAGCAGCCAAGGACAGGCGAACACTGAAGCTTTCTTT. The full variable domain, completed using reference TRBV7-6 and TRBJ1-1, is GAGVSQSPRYKVTKRGQDVALRCDPISGHVSLYWYRQALGQGPEFLTYFNYEAQQDKSGLPNDRFSAERPEGSISTLTIQRTEQRDSAMYRCASSQGQANTEAFFGQGTRLTVV.

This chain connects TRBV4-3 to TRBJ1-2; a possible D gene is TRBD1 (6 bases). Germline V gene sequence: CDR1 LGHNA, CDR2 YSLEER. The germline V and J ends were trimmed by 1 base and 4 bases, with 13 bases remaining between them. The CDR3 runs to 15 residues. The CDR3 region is CASSQVGRGGYGYTF. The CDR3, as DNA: TGCGCCAGCAGCCAAGTAGGCAGGGGAGGCTATGGCTACACCTTC.

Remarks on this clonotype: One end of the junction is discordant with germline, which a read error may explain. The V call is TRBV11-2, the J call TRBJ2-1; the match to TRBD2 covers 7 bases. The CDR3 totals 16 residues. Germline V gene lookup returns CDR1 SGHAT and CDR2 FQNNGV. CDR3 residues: CVSSPQLAGPGNEQFF. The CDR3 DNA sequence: TGTGTCAGCAGCCCCCAGTTAGCGGGCCCAGGCAATGAGCAGTTCTTC.

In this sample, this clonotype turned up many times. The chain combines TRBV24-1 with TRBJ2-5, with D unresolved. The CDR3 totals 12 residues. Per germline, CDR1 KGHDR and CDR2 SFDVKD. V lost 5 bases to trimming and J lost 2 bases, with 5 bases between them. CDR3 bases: TGTGCCACCAGTGGCACACAAGAGACCCAGTACTTC. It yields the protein CATSGTQETQYF.

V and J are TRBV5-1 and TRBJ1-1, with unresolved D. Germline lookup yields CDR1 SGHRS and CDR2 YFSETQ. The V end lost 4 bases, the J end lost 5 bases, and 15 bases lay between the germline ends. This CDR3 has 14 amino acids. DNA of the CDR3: TGCGCCAGCAGCGAGTCTGGGTCCGGGACTGAAGCTTTCTTT. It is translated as CASSESGSGTEAFF. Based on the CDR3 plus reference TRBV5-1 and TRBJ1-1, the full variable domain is KAGVTQTPRYLIKTRGQQVTLSCSPISGHRSVSWYQQTPGQGLQFLFEYFSETQRNKGNFPGRFSGRQFSNSRSEMNVSTLELGDSALYLCASSESGSGTEAFFGQGTRLTVV.

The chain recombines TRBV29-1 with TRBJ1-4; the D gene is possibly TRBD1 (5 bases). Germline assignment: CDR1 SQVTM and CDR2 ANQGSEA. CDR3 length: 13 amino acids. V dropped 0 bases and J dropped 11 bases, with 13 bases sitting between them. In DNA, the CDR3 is TGCAGCGTTGAAGAGGACGGAGGGGAGAAACTGTTTTTT. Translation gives CSVEEDGGEKLFF.

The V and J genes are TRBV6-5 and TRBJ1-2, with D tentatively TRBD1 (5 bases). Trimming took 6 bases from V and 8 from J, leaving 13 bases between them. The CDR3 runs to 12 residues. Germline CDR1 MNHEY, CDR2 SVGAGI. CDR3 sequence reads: CASRRSGVGYTF. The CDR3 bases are TGTGCCAGCAGGCGCTCGGGGGTCGGCTACACCTTC.

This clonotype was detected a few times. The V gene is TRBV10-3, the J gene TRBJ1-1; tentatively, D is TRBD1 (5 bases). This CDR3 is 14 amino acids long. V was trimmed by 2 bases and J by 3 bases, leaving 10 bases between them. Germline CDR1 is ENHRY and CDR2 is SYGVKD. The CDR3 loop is CAISETGLDTEAFF. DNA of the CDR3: TGTGCCATCAGTGAGACGGGACTGGACACTGAAGCTTTCTTT.

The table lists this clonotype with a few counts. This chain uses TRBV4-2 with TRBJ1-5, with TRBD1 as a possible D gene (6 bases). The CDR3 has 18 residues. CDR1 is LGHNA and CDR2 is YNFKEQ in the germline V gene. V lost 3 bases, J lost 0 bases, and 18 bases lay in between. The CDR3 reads CASSQTDGGLYSNQPQHF. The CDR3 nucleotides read TGTGCCAGCAGCCAGACGGACGGGGGCCTCTATAGCAATCAGCCCCAGCATTTT.

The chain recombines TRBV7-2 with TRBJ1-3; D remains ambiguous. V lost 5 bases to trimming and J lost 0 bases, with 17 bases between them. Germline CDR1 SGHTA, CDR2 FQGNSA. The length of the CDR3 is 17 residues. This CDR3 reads CASSVVPHGTSGNTIYF. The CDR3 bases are TGTGCCAGCAGCGTCGTTCCCCACGGAACCTCTGGAAACACCATATATTTT.

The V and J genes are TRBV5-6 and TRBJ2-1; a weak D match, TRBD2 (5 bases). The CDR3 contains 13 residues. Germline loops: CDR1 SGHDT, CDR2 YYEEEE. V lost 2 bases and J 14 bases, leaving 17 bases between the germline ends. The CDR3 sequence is CASSFQEEAQKFF. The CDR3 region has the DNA TGTGCCAGCAGCTTCCAAGAGGAGGCTCAGAAGTTCTTC.

CDR3 nucleotide sequence: TGTGCCAGCTCACCACCGGGTCACGAGACCCAGTACTTC. The encoded protein is CASSPPGHETQYF. The chain uses TRBV18 and TRBJ2-5; the D is unclear. CDR1 and CDR2 (germline): KGHSH, LQKENI. CDR3 length equals 13 residues. Trimming removed 0 bases from V and 5 bases from J, with 7 bases in between.

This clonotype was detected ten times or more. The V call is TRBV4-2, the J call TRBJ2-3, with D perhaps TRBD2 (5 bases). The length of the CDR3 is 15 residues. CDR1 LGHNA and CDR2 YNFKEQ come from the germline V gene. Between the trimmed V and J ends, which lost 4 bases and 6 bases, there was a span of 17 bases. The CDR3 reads CASSLSRTLGDTQYF. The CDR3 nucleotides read TGTGCCAGCAGCCTAAGCAGGACTTTGGGGGATACGCAGTATTTT.

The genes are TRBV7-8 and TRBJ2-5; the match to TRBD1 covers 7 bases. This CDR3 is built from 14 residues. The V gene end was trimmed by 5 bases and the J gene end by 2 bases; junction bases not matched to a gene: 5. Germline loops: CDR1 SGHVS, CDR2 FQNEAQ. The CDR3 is CASSQDRRQETQYF. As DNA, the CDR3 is TGTGCCAGCAGCCAGGACAGGAGGCAAGAGACCCAGTACTTC.

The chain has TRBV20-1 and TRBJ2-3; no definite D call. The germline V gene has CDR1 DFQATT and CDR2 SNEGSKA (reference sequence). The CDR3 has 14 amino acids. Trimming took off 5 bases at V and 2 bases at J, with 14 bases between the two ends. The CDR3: CSAPDTGYTDTQYF. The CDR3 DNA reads TGCAGTGCTCCCGACACGGGTTACACAGATACGCAGTATTTT.

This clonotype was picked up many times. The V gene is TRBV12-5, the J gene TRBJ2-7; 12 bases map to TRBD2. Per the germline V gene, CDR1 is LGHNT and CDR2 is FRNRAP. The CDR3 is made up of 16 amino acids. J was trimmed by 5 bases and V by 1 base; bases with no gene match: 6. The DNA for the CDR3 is TGTGCTAGTGGTTTGGGCCTAGCGGGAGGGCCCGACGAGCAGTACTTC. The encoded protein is CASGLGLAGGPDEQYF.

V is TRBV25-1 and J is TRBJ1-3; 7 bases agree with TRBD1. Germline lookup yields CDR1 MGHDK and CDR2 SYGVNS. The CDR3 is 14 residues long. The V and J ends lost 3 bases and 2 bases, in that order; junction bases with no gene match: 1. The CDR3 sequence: CASSDRGTGNTIYF. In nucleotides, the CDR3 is TGTGCCAGCAGTGACAGGGGGACTGGAAACACCATATATTTT.